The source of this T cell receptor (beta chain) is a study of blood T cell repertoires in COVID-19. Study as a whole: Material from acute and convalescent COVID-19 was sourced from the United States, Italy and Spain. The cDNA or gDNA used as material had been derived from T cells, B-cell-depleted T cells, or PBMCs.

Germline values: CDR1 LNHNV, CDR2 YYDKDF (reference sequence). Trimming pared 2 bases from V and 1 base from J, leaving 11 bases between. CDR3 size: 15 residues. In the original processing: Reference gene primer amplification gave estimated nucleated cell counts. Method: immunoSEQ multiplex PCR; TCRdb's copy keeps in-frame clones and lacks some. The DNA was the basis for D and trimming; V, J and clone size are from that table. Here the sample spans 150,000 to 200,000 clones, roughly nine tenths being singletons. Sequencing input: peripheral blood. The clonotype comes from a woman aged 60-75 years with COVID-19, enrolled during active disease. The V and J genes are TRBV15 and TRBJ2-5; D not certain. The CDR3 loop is CATSRTIPIQETQYF. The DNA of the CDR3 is TGTGCCACCAGCAGAACTATCCCCATCCAAGAGACCCAGTACTTC.